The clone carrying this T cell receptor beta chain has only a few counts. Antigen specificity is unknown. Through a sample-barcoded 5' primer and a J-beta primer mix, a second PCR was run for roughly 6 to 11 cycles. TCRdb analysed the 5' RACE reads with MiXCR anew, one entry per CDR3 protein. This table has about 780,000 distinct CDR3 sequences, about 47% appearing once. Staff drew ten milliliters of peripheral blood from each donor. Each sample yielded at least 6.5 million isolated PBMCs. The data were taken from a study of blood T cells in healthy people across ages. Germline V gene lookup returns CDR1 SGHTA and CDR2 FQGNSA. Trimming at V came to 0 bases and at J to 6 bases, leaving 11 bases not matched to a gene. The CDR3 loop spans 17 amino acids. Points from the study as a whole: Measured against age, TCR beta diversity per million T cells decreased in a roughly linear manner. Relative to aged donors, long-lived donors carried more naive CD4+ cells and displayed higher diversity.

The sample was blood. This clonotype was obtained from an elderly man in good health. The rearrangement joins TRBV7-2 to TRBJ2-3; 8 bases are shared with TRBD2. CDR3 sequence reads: CASSLAASGYIGDTQYF. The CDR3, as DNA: TGTGCCAGCAGCTTAGCGGCTAGCGGGTATATAGGGGATACGCAGTATTTT.